Shown below are 9 T cell receptor beta chains from a single sample sequenced in a study of T cells in Graves' hyperthyroidism and ophthalmopathy. Using RNA transcripts as the source, TCR beta CDR3 regions were amplified. TCR CDR3 regions were first amplified by RT-PCR with HTBI primers. MiXCR, run by TCRdb on the multiplex PCR reads, gives a single entry per CDR3 protein. The table records 550,000 to 650,000 distinct CDR3 sequences, 12% to 15% of them present only once. The sample comprised blood. The receptors stem from a woman aged 40 to 49 with Graves' hyperthyroidism.

V gene TRBV20-1 combines with J gene TRBJ2-5, with TRBD1 as a possible D gene (5 bases). The V gene lost 5 bases and the J gene lost 0 bases, with 13 bases spanning the gap. Germline V gives CDR1 DFQATT, CDR2 SNEGSKA (reference sequence). The CDR3 is made up of 14 amino acids. The CDR3 sequence: CSAQKPGYQETQYF. CDR3 nucleotides: TGCAGTGCTCAAAAACCAGGGTACCAAGAGACCCAGTACTTC.

This clonotype was picked up one time. This may arise from a read error, as a much more abundant clone is one base away. The rearrangement links TRBV28 to TRBJ1-6; 7 bases agree with TRBD1. This CDR3 has 13 amino acids. In germline, CDR1 is MDHEN, CDR2 SYDVKM. CDR3 sequence: CAISYPGGSPLHF. The CDR3 nucleotides read TGTGCCATCAGTTACCCAGGGGGGTCACCCCTCCACTTT.

The table lists this clonotype with many counts. This chain connects TRBV7-2 to TRBJ2-1, with 12 bases fitting TRBD2. Germline CDR1 is SGHTA and CDR2 is FQGNSA. CDR3 size: 15 residues. V shed 5 bases, J shed 7 bases, and the junction held 6 bases outside the gene matches. CDR3 nucleotides: TGTGCCAGCAGCAATCGACTAGCGGGAGATAATGAGCAGTTCTTC. Amino acid sequence: CASSNRLAGDNEQFF.

This clonotype was picked up many times. J is TRBJ2-5 and V is TRBV11-3, with a weak D call TRBD2 (6 bases). Germline CDR1 SGHNT, CDR2 YENEEA. V was cut by 6 bases and J by 5 bases, with 19 bases left in between. The CDR3 is 15 amino acids. In nucleotides, the CDR3 is TGTGCCAGCAGTCCGCCAGGAGTGGCGGGGGAGACCCAGTACTTC. It translates to CASSPPGVAGETQYF.

This clonotype was picked up many times. The genes are TRBV12-5 and TRBJ2-6; D not certain. In germline, CDR1 is LGHNT, CDR2 FRNRAP. The CDR3 totals 16 residues. The V and J ends lost 5 bases and 0 bases respectively, with 11 bases between them. The CDR3 spells CASGPASNSGANVLTF. CDR3 sequence (DNA): TGTGCTAGTGGTCCAGCGTCCAACTCTGGGGCCAACGTCCTGACTTTC.

This clonotype occurred a few times. The chain employs TRBV28 and TRBJ1-5; D is possibly TRBD1 (5 bases). CDR1 and CDR2 from the germline V gene are MDHEN and SYDVKM. This CDR3 spans 16 amino acids. The V end lost 2 bases, the J end lost 2 bases, and 13 bases lay between the germline ends. CDR3 sequence reads: CASSLLGQRGNQPQHF. Written as DNA, the CDR3 is TGTGCCAGCAGTTTACTGGGGCAGAGGGGCAATCAGCCCCAGCATTTT.

This clonotype appeared once. V usage is TRBV28 and J usage is TRBJ2-1; D is perhaps TRBD2 (6 bases). Trimming left V 5 bases short and J 0 bases short, with 17 bases between. Per germline, CDR1 MDHEN and CDR2 SYDVKM. The CDR3 sequence is 17 residues long. CDR3 residues: CASSPAGQASSYNEQFF. The CDR3 DNA follows: TGTGCCAGCAGTCCTGCGGGGCAGGCCAGCTCCTACAATGAGCAGTTCTTC.

This clonotype was recorded at least ten times. The chain recombines TRBV7-8 with TRBJ2-5; D uncertain. The germline V gene has CDR1 SGHVS and CDR2 FQNEAQ. The CDR3 spans 17 residues. V was cut by 2 bases and J by 1 base, with 17 bases left in between. The CDR3 nucleotides read TGTGCCAGCAGCTTATTGTGGCCGGGTGGAGCCCAAGAGACCCAGTACTTC. Its translation: CASSLLWPGGAQETQYF.

The sample holds many counts of this clonotype. The chain links TRBV11-2 to TRBJ1-4; D gene ambiguous. This CDR3 is 13 amino acids long. Germline-derived CDR1 and CDR2 are SGHAT and FQNNGV. V lost 6 bases to trimming and J lost 13 bases, with 18 bases between them. CDR3 DNA sequence: TGTGCCAGCAGTAGTCCCTCGGTGATGAGACTGTTTTTT. Its translation is CASSSPSVMRLFF.